Shown below are 6 T cell receptor beta chains from a single sample sequenced in a study of glioma-infiltrating T cells after dendritic cell vaccination. The protocol was immunoSEQ multiplex PCR, while the TCRdb copy is restricted to in-frame clones and leaves out a portion. The sample includes about 82,000 clones, approximately 90% of them seen just once. The specimen comprised blood, sampled before dendritic cell vaccination. These receptors came from a human donor with glioblastoma.

A single count supports this clone. The chain joins TRBV30 to TRBJ2-1; 11 bases are a match to TRBD1. V dropped 5 bases and J dropped 9; count of bases not matched to a gene: 3. The length of the CDR3 is 12 residues. Germline CDR1 is GTSNPN and CDR2 is SVGIG (reference sequence). This CDR3 is CAWGQGAGEQFF. In DNA, the CDR3 is TGTGCCTGGGGACAGGGGGCAGGTGAGCAGTTCTTC.

V is TRBV28 and J is TRBJ2-7; possible D gene TRBD2, 5 bases. The V end lost 6 bases, the J end lost 7 bases, and 22 bases lay between the germline ends. The CDR3 contains 15 residues. Germline assignment: CDR1 MDHEN and CDR2 SYDVKM. Written as DNA, the CDR3 is TGTGCCAGCAGAACTCAAGCCGGGAAGCTGGGGGAGCAGTACTTC. The encoded protein is CASRTQAGKLGEQYF.

V and J are TRBV6-1 and TRBJ2-7; 8 nucleotides agree with TRBD2. The V gene's germline CDR1 is MNHNS and CDR2 SASEGT. V lost 6 bases to trimming and J lost 2 bases; unmatched junction nucleotides: 6. The CDR3 runs to 14 residues. CDR3 sequence reads: CASSGGLAPYEQYF. For the CDR3, the DNA is TGTGCCAGCAGCGGTGGACTAGCCCCCTACGAGCAGTACTTC.

The chain has TRBV30 and TRBJ2-2, with 8 bases lining up with TRBD2. V gave up 3 bases and J gave up 5 bases; unmatched junction bases: 5. CDR1 GTSNPN and CDR2 SVGIG come from the germline V gene (reference sequence). CDR3 length: 14 residues. The CDR3: CAWSGGVETGELFF. In nucleotides, the CDR3 is TGTGCCTGGAGCGGGGGGGTGGAAACCGGGGAGCTGTTTTTT.

On this clone: Relative to the germline gene, one junction end is altered; a read error may explain this. At the DNA level, this CDR3 is encoded by other sequences in the same sample as well. The chain combines TRBV5-1 with TRBJ1-2; D is unresolved. The CDR3 is 10 amino acids. Germline V gene sequence: CDR1 SGHRS, CDR2 YFSETQ. CDR3 sequence (DNA): TGCGCCACCCCAAACTATGGCTATACCTTC. Amino acid sequence: CATPNYGYTF.

On this clone: The same CDR3 arises from other DNA sequences in this sample as well. V usage is TRBV2 and J usage is TRBJ1-6, with D maybe TRBD1 (5 bases). The CDR3 contains 15 residues. Germline V lookup: CDR1 SNHLY, CDR2 FYNNEI. V dropped 0 bases and J dropped 5 bases, with 8 bases sitting between them. The CDR3 coding sequence is TGTGCCAGCAGTGAAGCAGGGGTCAATAATTCACCCCTCCACTTT. Encoded protein: CASSEAGVNNSPLHF.